The 10 T cell receptor beta chains below all came from one sample that was sequenced in a study of identical twins. TCRdb re-derived calls from the 5' RACE reads in MiXCR, one entry per CDR3 protein. The sample includes about 530,000 distinct CDR3 sequences, about 22% of them seen just once. The same specimen was also included in a second study, on yellow fever vaccine responses in identical twins.

The sample consisted of CD4+ T cells sorted from blood. The source is a woman aged 18-35 years in good health.

In this sample, this clonotype turned up a few times. This chain connects TRBV21-1 to TRBJ2-7; the table's D call, TRBD1, has no DNA check behind it. TRBV21-1 is noted as a pseudogene. This CDR3 contains 18 residues. The CDR3: CASSRPPCRTGGSYEQYF. The DNA for the CDR3 is TGTGCCAGCAGCCGACCACCCTGCCGGACAGGGGGGTCCTACGAGCAGTACTTC.

The V gene is TRBV27, the J gene TRBJ2-7; 8 nucleotides match TRBD1. The CDR3 loop spans 15 amino acids. V lost 5 bases and J lost 3; bases outside the gene matches: 9. In germline, CDR1 is MNHEY, CDR2 SMNVEV (reference sequence). The CDR3 spells CASSPRTGFLYEQYV. In DNA, the CDR3 is TGTGCCAGCAGTCCAAGGACAGGGTTTCTCTACGAGCAGTACGTC.

The CDR3 loop reads CASSFWGDSTDTQYF. CDR3 bases: TGTGCCAGCAGTTTCTGGGGTGACAGCACAGATACGCAGTATTTT. V usage is TRBV12-3 or TRBV12-4 and J usage is TRBJ2-3; D unclear. V lost 3 bases to trimming and J lost 0 bases, with 10 bases between them. This CDR3 contains 15 residues.

The rearrangement links TRBV20-1 to TRBJ2-1; 8 nucleotides agree with TRBD2. The CDR3 is 14 amino acids. Per the germline V gene, CDR1 is DFQATT and CDR2 is SNEGSKA (reference sequence). V lost 0 bases, J lost 9 bases, and 7 bases stayed unmatched. CDR3 DNA sequence: TGCAGTGCTAGAGACATAGCGGGGTTCACTGAGCAGTTCTTC. This translates into CSARDIAGFTEQFF.

The chain employs TRBV11-1 and TRBJ2-6; 9 positions match TRBD1. With 4 bases clipped from V and 0 bases from J, the junction kept 7 bases outside the gene matches. Germline CDR1 is SGHAT and CDR2 is FQDESV (reference sequence). This CDR3 comprises 18 residues. This CDR3 is CASSYRGQKLSGANVLTF. CDR3 DNA: TGTGCCAGCAGCTACAGGGGGCAGAAGCTCTCTGGGGCCAACGTCCTGACTTTC. The whole variable domain, filled in from reference TRBV11-1 and TRBJ2-6, reads EAEVAQSPRYKITEKSQAVAFWCDPISGHATLYWYRQILGQGPELLVQFQDESVVDDSQLPKDRFSAERLKGVDSTLKIQPAELGDSAMYLCASSYRGQKLSGANVLTFGAGSRLTVL.

Only a few counts were recorded for this clonotype. The V and J genes are TRBV11-2 and TRBJ2-1; D gene unclear. Germline V gene sequence: CDR1 SGHAT, CDR2 FQNNGV. Trimming left V 1 base short and J 3 bases short, with 10 bases between. CDR3 length: 15 residues. The CDR3 sequence: CASSLVVSIYNEQFF. For the CDR3, the DNA is TGTGCCAGCAGCTTAGTAGTGTCGATCTACAATGAGCAGTTCTTC.

A few counts support this clonotype. The V and J genes are TRBV24-1 and TRBJ2-1; maybe TRBD2 (7 bases). The length of the CDR3 is 16 residues. Trimming took 4 bases from V and 5 from J, leaving 17 bases between them. CDR1 is KGHDR, CDR2 SFDVKD, per germline. The CDR3 spells CATSDEGGTLNNEQFF. The CDR3, as DNA: TGTGCCACCAGTGACGAGGGGGGGACCCTGAACAATGAGCAGTTCTTC.

The CDR3 bases are TGCAGTGCTATAAGCGGCGGATACGAGCAGTACTTC. Translated, it gives CSAISGGYEQYF. The chain recombines TRBV20-1 with TRBJ2-7, with D possibly being TRBD2 (5 bases). The CDR3 has 12 amino acids. From germline, CDR1 is DFQATT and CDR2 SNEGSKA (reference sequence). V was shortened by 4 bases and J by 4 bases, with 11 bases between the two germline ends.

This chain links TRBV6-1 with TRBJ1-2, with 9 nucleotides matching TRBD1. V shed 6 bases and J 6 bases; nucleotides not matched to a gene: 5. Looked up from germline, CDR1 is MNHNS and CDR2 is SASEGT. The CDR3 has 13 amino acids. The CDR3 is CASRRDRVDGYTF. CDR3 bases: TGTGCCAGCAGGAGGGACAGGGTGGATGGCTACACCTTC.

A word on this clonotype: One end of the junction is discordant with germline, which a read error may explain. The chain carries TRBV12-3 or TRBV12-4 and TRBJ2-7; 13 positions match TRBD2. The CDR3 totals 18 residues. This CDR3 is CTSSLRTSGRSVTYEQYF. In nucleotides, the CDR3 is TGTACCAGCAGTTTAAGGACTAGCGGGAGATCTGTCACCTACGAGCAGTACTTC.